These 7 T cell receptor beta chains were sequenced from one sample in a study of CD4 and CD8 cells across lung adenocarcinoma regions. TCRdb processed the PCR reads anew with MiXCR; each CDR3 protein has one entry. The sample gives 5,000 to 8,000 distinct CDR3 sequences, roughly half of which show up once; under 20% is in the top ten. The sample comprised CD8+ T cells from the center of a lung tumor. These receptors were taken from a female donor with lung adenocarcinoma. The CD4 and CD8 labels of this study may be unreliable.

The gene calls are TRBV5-1 and TRBJ2-7; 7 nucleotides line up with TRBD1. Germline values: CDR1 SGHRS, CDR2 YFSETQ. The CDR3 is made up of 16 amino acids. Trimming at V came to 4 bases and at J to 5 bases, leaving 15 bases not matched to a gene. This CDR3 is CASSLLTGTVGHEQYF. Here the CDR3 DNA reads TGCGCCAGCAGCCTTCTTACCGGGACAGTGGGGCACGAGCAGTACTTC.

This clonotype has just a few counts. The V and J genes are TRBV6-1 and TRBJ1-5; weak D call: TRBD1 (6 bases). The CDR3 has 13 residues. Germline CDR1 is MNHNS and CDR2 is SASEGT. Trimming removed 6 bases at V and 3 bases at J, with 9 bases between. CDR3 nucleotide sequence: TGTGCCAGCAGCGGACAGTTCAATCAGCCCCAGCATTTT. This translates into CASSGQFNQPQHF.

In this sample, this clonotype is large (0.1 to 1%). V usage is TRBV6-5 and J usage is TRBJ2-1, with D possibly TRBD2 on 5 matching bases. The J call could be wrong; TRBJ2-5 is a better fit for the DNA end. CDR3 size: 15 residues. The germline CDR1 and CDR2 sequences are MNHEY and SVGAGI. The CDR3 DNA sequence: TGTGCCAGCAGTCACGAATCTGCGGACGGACTGCCCCAGTACTTC. This gives the protein CASSHESADGLPQYF.

There are many counts of this clonotype. The chain combines TRBV5-6 with TRBJ2-3; D tentatively fits TRBD1 or TRBD2 (5 bases each). V was pared by 5 bases and J by 9 bases, with 28 bases between. The CDR3 length is 17 residues. Germline V gene sequence: CDR1 SGHDT, CDR2 YYEEEE. The DNA for the CDR3 is TGTGCCAGCAGGCTTAGGATTTCTCTAGGCCGGTGGGGGACGCAGTATTTT. Its protein product is CASRLRISLGRWGTQYF.

A word on this clonotype: One end of the junction varies from germline; a read error may be responsible. The chain recombines TRBV10-3 with TRBJ2-4; the D gene could be TRBD1 or TRBD2 (5 bases each). The germline V gene has CDR1 ENHRY and CDR2 SYGVKD. CDR3 length: 14 amino acids. The CDR3 loop reads CGVSGLRGKNTQYF. The CDR3 DNA follows: TGTGGCGTCTCGGGGCTGCGAGGCAAAAACACGCAGTACTTT.

A note on this clonotype: One end of the junction does not line up with germline, which may come from a read error. This chain joins TRBV6-1 and TRBJ2-5; 7 bases fit TRBD2. The CDR3 is 16 amino acids. CDR1 and CDR2 from the germline V gene are MNHNS and SASEGT. CDR3 in DNA: TGTGCCAGCGCGGGAGCCGAGGAAACTGGCCCAGATACGCAGTACTTT. This translates into CASAGAEETGPDTQYF.

This clonotype was seen many times. The chain carries TRBV11-2 and TRBJ2-5; D gene uncertain. V lost 5 bases and J lost 7, with 14 bases in between. The CDR3 loop spans 13 amino acids. Germline CDR1 SGHAT, CDR2 FQNNGV. The CDR3 protein is CASSPQGWGTQYF. As DNA, the CDR3 is TGTGCCAGCAGCCCCCAAGGGTGGGGGACCCAGTACTTC.